Listed below are T cell receptor beta chains from one sample, sequenced in a study of OX40 agonist ivuxolimab in advanced cancers. This table comes from immunoSEQ multiplex PCR, and its TCRdb copy is limited to in-frame clones, with some not included. The sample lists 55,000 to 70,000 clones, over 80% occurring once. The sample here was CD4+ or CD8+ T cells sorted from blood, taken in a trial of the OX40 agonist ivuxolimab. The receptor set was obtained from an adult with an advanced solid tumor such as melanoma, head and neck, liver or kidney cancer. Each CDR3 is given with its conserved first and last residue. The D gene is left open where the match is weak. Clone size, where shown, is once, few, many, or a class for clones that have expanded.

few	NA	TRBJ2-2	TRBV19	CASSIQGSNTGELFF	TGTGCCAGTAGTATTCAGGGGAGCAACACCGGGGAGCTGTTTTTT
NA	NA	TRBJ2-3	TRBV28	CASSLRYSTDTQYF	TGTGCCAGCAGTTTACGCTACAGCACAGATACGCAGTATTTT
NA	NA	TRBJ2-2	TRBV6-5	CASSYSGVSNTGELFF	TGTGCCAGCAGTTACTCGGGGGTTTCTAACACCGGGGAGCTGTTTTTT
NA	NA	TRBJ2-7	TRBV7-9	CASSMDWRYEQYF	TGTGCCAGCAGCATGGACTGGCGCTACGAGCAGTACTTC
NA	NA	TRBJ1-5	TRBV2	CASSGGGSNQPQHF	TGTGCCAGCAGCGGAGGGGGGAGCAATCAGCCCCAGCATTTT
NA	NA	TRBJ2-3	TRBV18	CASSPRPAQDTQYF	TGTGCCAGCTCACCAAGGCCAGCCCAAGATACGCAGTATTTT
NA	NA	TRBJ2-2	TRBV19	CASSIQDGTGELFF	TGTGCCAGTAGTATTCAGGACGGGACCGGGGAGCTGTTTTTT
NA	TRBD2	TRBJ2-2	TRBV7-8	CASSFYVEGTSGKNTGELFF	TGTGCCAGCAGCTTCTACGTAGAGGGCACTAGCGGGAAAAACACCGGGGAGCTGTTTTTT
NA	TRBD2	TRBJ2-1	TRBV6-4	CASSPTSGRGEQFF	TGTGCCAGCAGCCCGACTAGCGGGAGAGGTGAGCAGTTCTTC
few	TRBD1	TRBJ2-2	TRBV7-2	CASSSWDRGHTGELFF	TGTGCCAGCAGCTCCTGGGACAGGGGGCACACCGGGGAGCTGTTTTTT
NA	TRBD1	TRBJ2-7	TRBV19	CASSIKGETGGYEQYF	TGTGCCAGTAGTATCAAAGGGGAGACAGGGGGTTACGAGCAGTACTTC
NA	NA	TRBJ2-5	TRBV11-3	CASSLLKGETQYF	TGTGCCAGCAGCTTATTGAAGGGAGAGACCCAGTACTTC
NA	NA	TRBJ2-7	TRBV7-9	CASSPRLAGANYEQYF	TGTGCCAGCAGCCCGAGACTGGCGGGGGCCAACTACGAGCAGTACTTC
NA	NA	TRBJ1-2	TRBV5-1	CASSLDWGRDYGYTF	TGCGCCAGCAGCTTGGATTGGGGGCGCGACTATGGCTACACCTTC
NA	NA	TRBJ2-2	TRBV27	CASSLGRANTGELFF	TGTGCCAGCAGTTTGGGCAGGGCGAACACCGGGGAGCTGTTTTTT
NA	TRBD2	TRBJ2-7	TRBV13	CASSRTSGDPYEQYF	TGTGCCAGCAGTCGGACTAGCGGGGACCCCTACGAGCAGTACTTC
NA	NA	TRBJ1-1	TRBV5-4	CATNRANTEAFF	TGTGCCACGAACAGGGCGAACACTGAAGCTTTCTTT
NA	TRBD1	TRBJ2-1	TRBV7-9	CASSPSRGQTAYNEQFF	TGTGCCAGCAGCCCGAGCAGGGGGCAGACGGCCTACAATGAGCAGTTCTTC
NA	TRBD2	TRBJ2-3	TRBV28	CASSLSGLAAADTQYF	TGTGCCAGCAGTTTATCGGGACTAGCCGCCGCAGATACGCAGTATTTT
NA	TRBD1	TRBJ2-2	TRBV2	CASSPPGQGGTGELFF	TGTGCCAGCAGTCCCCCGGGACAGGGGGGAACCGGGGAGCTGTTTTTT
NA	NA	TRBJ2-6	TRBV6-6	CASSYSRPGANVLTF	TGTGCCAGCAGTTACTCACGGCCTGGGGCCAACGTCCTGACTTTC
NA	TRBD1	TRBJ2-2	TRBV9	CASSARDRGTGELFF	TGTGCCAGCAGCGCCCGGGACAGGGGAACCGGGGAGCTGTTTTTT
NA	TRBD1	TRBJ2-6	TRBV4-1	CASSPTGSGANVLTF	TGCGCCAGCAGCCCGACAGGGTCTGGGGCCAACGTCCTGACTTTC
NA	NA	TRBJ2-4	TRBV28	CASSLDRSIAKNIQYF	TGTGCCAGCAGTTTGGACAGATCTATAGCCAAAAACATTCAGTACTTC
NA	NA	TRBJ2-1	TRBV4-2	CASSQEIADYNEQFF	TGTGCCAGCAGCCAAGAAATAGCGGACTACAATGAGCAGTTCTTC
NA	NA	TRBJ1-5	TRBV6-1	CASTAKLSNQPQHF	TGTGCCAGCACGGCGAAGCTGAGCAATCAGCCCCAGCATTTT
NA	NA	TRBJ2-3	TRBV14	CASSQAGGADTQYF	TGTGCCAGCAGCCAGGCAGGGGGGGCAGATACGCAGTATTTT
NA	NA	TRBJ2-4	TRBV2	CASSESQTSYHF	TGTGCCAGCAGTGAATCACAGACTTCTTACCACTTC
NA	TRBD1	TRBJ1-1	TRBV5-5	CASSQGQGYTEAFF	TGTGCCAGCAGCCAAGGACAGGGTTACACTGAAGCTTTCTTT
NA	TRBD1	TRBJ2-7	TRBV9	CASSVDRGAYEQYF	TGTGCCAGCAGCGTCGACAGGGGGGCCTACGAGCAGTACTTC
NA	NA	TRBJ2-2	TRBV7-2	CASSRLVNTGELFF	TGTGCCAGCAGCCGTCTGGTGAACACCGGGGAGCTGTTTTTT
few	NA	TRBJ2-7	TRBV21-1	CASSKVEGSLNYEQYF	TGTGCCAGCAGCAAAGTTGAGGGGTCCCTAAACTACGAGCAGTACTTC